The 12 T cell receptor beta chains below come from one sample, sequenced in a study of identical twins. Each CDR3 protein is one row after TCRdb ran MiXCR on the 5' RACE reads. The sample holds some 1,700,000 distinct CDR3 sequences, 32% seen once. Sample: cord blood. These receptors all come from a newborn girl in good health.

V is TRBV28 and J is TRBJ1-5; D is unresolved. The V gene lost 4 bases and the J gene lost 5 bases, with 12 bases spanning the gap. This CDR3 comprises 14 residues. Germline V CDR1 and CDR2: MDHEN, SYDVKM. The DNA of the CDR3 is TGTGCCAGCAGTTCTCCAATAGTAGATCAGCCCCAGCATTTT. This translates into CASSSPIVDQPQHF.

This clonotype was counted a few times. V gene TRBV19 combines with J gene TRBJ2-4; D tentatively fits TRBD1 or TRBD2 (5 bases each). V was clipped by 3 bases and J by 8 bases, with 5 bases between them. Per germline, CDR1 LNHDA and CDR2 SQIVND (reference sequence). The CDR3 totals 11 residues. DNA of the CDR3: TGTGCCAGTAGTATGGGGGACATTCAGTACTTC. It is translated as CASSMGDIQYF. Combining the CDR3 with reference TRBV19 and TRBJ2-4 gives the whole variable domain DGGITQSPKYLFRKEGQNVTLSCEQNLNHDAMYWYRQDPGQGLRLIYYSQIVNDFQKGDIAEGYSVSREKKESFPLTVTSAQKNPTAFYLCASSMGDIQYFGAGTRLSVL.

In its sample, this clonotype was seen once. Given a much more abundant clone one base away, this may be a read error. The genes are TRBV11-2 and TRBJ2-1, with 7 bases aligning to TRBD2. V lost 4 bases and J lost 10; bases outside the gene matches: 19. Germline V CDR1 and CDR2: SGHAT, FQNNGV. The CDR3 is 17 amino acids. The CDR3 DNA reads TGTGCCAGCAGCTCGTCCTTTACCGGACTAGGCTTCTACGAGCAGTTCTTC. The encoded protein is CASSSSFTGLGFYEQFF. Drawing the rest from reference TRBV11-2 and TRBJ2-1, the complete variable domain is EAGVAQSPRYKIIEKRQSVAFWCNPISGHATLYWYQQILGQGPKLLIQFQNNGVVDDSQLPKDRFSAERLKGVDSTLKIQPAKLEDSAVYLCASSSSFTGLGFYEQFFGPGTRLTVL.

The J gene is TRBJ2-1, the V gene TRBV29-1; D gene ambiguous. The CDR3 consists of 12 residues. V lost 5 bases and J lost 5, with 10 bases in between. CDR1 is SQVTM, CDR2 ANQGSEA, per germline. This CDR3 reads CSVPDGDNEQFF. CDR3 coding DNA: TGCAGCGTTCCAGATGGGGACAATGAGCAGTTCTTC.

This rearrangement joins TRBV9 to TRBJ2-7; D is possibly TRBD2 (6 bases). Germline V gene sequence: CDR1 SGDLS, CDR2 YYNGEE. The CDR3 is 14 residues long. V was trimmed by 4 bases and J by 3 bases, leaving 14 bases between them. The CDR3 nucleotides read TGTGCCAGCAGCCTTTCCGGGAGAGACTACGAGCAGTACTTC. Translating it yields CASSLSGRDYEQYF.

The chain carries TRBV20-1 and TRBJ2-1; TRBD2 agrees at 11 bases. The germline CDR1 and CDR2 sequences are DFQATT and SNEGSKA (reference sequence). The CDR3 totals 14 residues. V trimming: 3 bases; J trimming: 6 bases; junction bases outside the gene matches: 4. CDR3 residues: CSARSLAGVNEQFF. In DNA form, the CDR3 reads TGCAGTGCTAGGTCACTAGCGGGGGTCAATGAGCAGTTCTTC.

This clonotype was observed a few times. The chain uses TRBV6-2 or TRBV6-3 and TRBJ2-7; 8 bases fit TRBD2. This CDR3 is built from 14 residues. The germline V gene encodes CDR1 MNHEY and CDR2 SVGEGT. V lost 7 bases and J lost 5; bases outside the gene matches: 10. This chain's CDR3 is CASTGSGRTNEQYF. The CDR3 coding sequence is TGTGCCAGCACCGGAAGCGGGAGAACTAACGAGCAGTACTTC.

This clonotype was seen only a few times. The J gene is TRBJ2-1, the V gene TRBV4-2, with TRBD2 matching 12 bases. The CDR3 runs 14 residues. V shed 4 bases and J 9 bases; nucleotides not matched to a gene: 4. In germline, CDR1 is LGHNA, CDR2 YNFKEQ. The CDR3 sequence is CASSPSGGAIEQFF. The CDR3 DNA sequence: TGTGCCAGCAGCCCTAGCGGGGGGGCGATTGAGCAGTTCTTC.

This clonotype has more than one count but fewer than ten. The gene calls are TRBV4-1 and TRBJ2-7; the D is unclear. This CDR3 is 14 amino acids long. Germline V gene data show CDR1 as MGHRA and CDR2 as YSYEKL. V lost 1 base to trimming and J lost 0 bases, with 7 bases between them. CDR3: CASSQGPVSYEQYF. In DNA form, the CDR3 reads TGCGCCAGCAGCCAAGGTCCAGTCTCCTACGAGCAGTACTTC.

This clonotype was counted only a few times. V gene TRBV10-3 combines with J gene TRBJ2-7; the D gene is possibly TRBD1 (6 bases). CDR1 and CDR2 from the germline V gene are ENHRY and SYGVKD. The V end was cut by 0 bases, the J end by 0 bases, with 12 bases between. The CDR3 totals 16 residues. The CDR3 spells CAISESRGQGSYEQYF. The CDR3 bases are TGTGCCATCAGTGAGTCCAGGGGACAAGGCTCCTACGAGCAGTACTTC.

The rearrangement uses TRBV9 and TRBJ2-5; D is perhaps TRBD1 (6 bases). The CDR3 has 13 amino acids. From germline, CDR1 is SGDLS and CDR2 YYNGEE. With 4 bases removed from V and 11 bases from J, the gap between germline ends came to 18 bases. CDR3 in amino acids: CASSITGKGEQYF. CDR3 nucleotide sequence: TGTGCCAGCAGCATCACAGGGAAGGGGGAGCAGTACTTC.

A note on this clonotype: Compared with germline, one end of the junction differs, possibly owing to a read error. The rearrangement uses TRBV20-1 and TRBJ1-6; TRBD1 agrees at 12 bases. CDR1 is DFQATT, CDR2 SNEGSKA, per germline (reference sequence). The CDR3 contains 14 residues. CDR3 DNA sequence: TGCAGTGCTAGAGGGGACAGGGGGCGTTCACCCCCCCACTTT. This gives the protein CSARGDRGRSPPHF.